The 3 T cell receptor beta chains below all came from one sample that was sequenced in a study of T-cell memory formation after mild COVID-19 (dated by TCRdb to about 2021). The library was made by 5' RACE. The instrument was an Illumina NovaSeq 6000. In-frame beta chains were kept once TCRdb had trimmed the public reads at Q25 with fastp and called clones with MiXCR. For every CDR3 protein sequence, its rows merge into one entry that carries the most common genes and DNA. Present in this sample are 300,000 to 400,000 distinct CDR3 sequences, approximately 16% of which were seen just once. About a fifth of the sample lies in the top ten. The source material was PBMCs or a T cell subset sorted from them (not recorded which). These receptors originate from a man younger than 30 who had mild COVID-19 (a few samples of this study predate the infection). The sample titles of this study are shuffled in the database, so cell type and time point are left out; the donor was told from shared clones.

This clonotype was seen only a few times. This rearrangement joins TRBV4-1 to TRBJ2-3; no firm D call. The germline CDR1 and CDR2 sequences are MGHRA and YSYEKL. CDR3 size: 15 residues. V gave up 0 bases and J gave up 0 bases, with 7 bases separating them. CDR3 sequence reads: CASSQDGPSTDTQYF. DNA of the CDR3: TGCGCCAGCAGCCAAGATGGGCCGAGCACAGATACGCAGTATTTT.

The chain combines TRBV6-1 with TRBJ1-1; tentative D call: TRBD1 (5 bases). Between the trimmed V and J ends, which lost 2 bases and 5 bases, there was a span of 12 bases. Germline loops: CDR1 MNHNS, CDR2 SASEGT. The CDR3 runs to 14 residues. Here the CDR3 DNA reads TGTGCCAGCAGTGAAATTTCGGGGGGGACTGAAGCTTTCTTT. Its translation is CASSEISGGTEAFF.

The V gene is TRBV12-3 or TRBV12-4, the J gene TRBJ2-2, with 7 bases identical to TRBD1. The CDR3 runs 19 residues. The ends lost 3 bases at V and 4 bases at J; junction bases unmatched: 17. The CDR3 reads CASSFRPVVGTAPTGELFF. The CDR3 nucleotides are TGTGCCAGCAGTTTCCGCCCGGTGGTGGGGACAGCACCCACCGGGGAGCTGTTTTTT.